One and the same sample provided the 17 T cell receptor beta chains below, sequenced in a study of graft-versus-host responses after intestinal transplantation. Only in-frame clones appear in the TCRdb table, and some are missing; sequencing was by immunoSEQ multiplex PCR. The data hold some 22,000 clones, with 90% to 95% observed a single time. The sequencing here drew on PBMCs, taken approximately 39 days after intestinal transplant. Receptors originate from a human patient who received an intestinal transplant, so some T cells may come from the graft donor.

CDR3 DNA sequence: TGTGCCAGCAGTGGCCCCGGGAGCTCTGGAAACACCATATATTTT. Translated: CASSGPGSSGNTIYF. This chain links TRBV25-1 with TRBJ1-3; no clear D gene. The CDR3 contains 15 residues. V dropped 4 bases and J dropped 0 bases, with 10 bases sitting between them. CDR1 is MGHDK, CDR2 SYGVNS, per germline.

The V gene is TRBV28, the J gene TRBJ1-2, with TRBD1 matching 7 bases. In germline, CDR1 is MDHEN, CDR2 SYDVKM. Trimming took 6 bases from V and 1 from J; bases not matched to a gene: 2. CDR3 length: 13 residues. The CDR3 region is CASRGTDNYGYTF. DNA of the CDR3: TGTGCCAGCAGAGGGACAGATAACTATGGCTACACCTTC.

The CDR3 spells CASSQKSFRDRTSYEQYF. As DNA, the CDR3 is TGTGCCAGCAGCCAGAAATCCTTCCGGGACAGGACATCCTACGAGCAGTACTTC. V usage is TRBV7-3 and J usage is TRBJ2-7; the match to TRBD1 covers 8 bases. V trimming: 5 bases; J trimming: 1 base; junction bases outside the gene matches: 16. Germline loops: CDR1 SGHTA, CDR2 FQGTGA. CDR3 size: 18 residues.

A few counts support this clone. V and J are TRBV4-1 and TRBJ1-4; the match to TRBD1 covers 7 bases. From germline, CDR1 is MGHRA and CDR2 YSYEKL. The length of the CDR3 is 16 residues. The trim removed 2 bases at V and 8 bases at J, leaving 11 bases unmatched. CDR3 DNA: TGCGCCAGCAGCCAATATCTAGAGGCAGGGGGAGAAAAACTGTTTTTT. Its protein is CASSQYLEAGGEKLFF.

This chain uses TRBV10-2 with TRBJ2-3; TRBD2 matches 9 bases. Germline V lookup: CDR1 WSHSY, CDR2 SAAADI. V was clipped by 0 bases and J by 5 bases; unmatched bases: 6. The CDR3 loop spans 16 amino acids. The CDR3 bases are TGCGCCAGCAGTGAGTCCGGCGGGAGGGCCGGAGATACGCAGTATTTT. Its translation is CASSESGGRAGDTQYF.

The CDR3 reads CASSQDRNRGDTEAFF. For the CDR3, the DNA is TGCGCCAGCAGCCAAGATAGGAACAGGGGGGACACTGAAGCTTTCTTT. The chain uses TRBV4-1 and TRBJ1-1, with 8 bases matching TRBD1. This CDR3 has 16 amino acids. V lost 0 bases and J lost 3; bases outside the gene matches: 6. CDR1 is MGHRA, CDR2 YSYEKL, per germline.

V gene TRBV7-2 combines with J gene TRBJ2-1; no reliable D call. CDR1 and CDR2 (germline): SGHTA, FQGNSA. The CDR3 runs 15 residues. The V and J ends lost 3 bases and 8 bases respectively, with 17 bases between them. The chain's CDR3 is CASSFPKETFYEQFF. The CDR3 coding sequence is TGTGCCAGCAGCTTCCCAAAGGAAACCTTCTATGAGCAGTTCTTC.

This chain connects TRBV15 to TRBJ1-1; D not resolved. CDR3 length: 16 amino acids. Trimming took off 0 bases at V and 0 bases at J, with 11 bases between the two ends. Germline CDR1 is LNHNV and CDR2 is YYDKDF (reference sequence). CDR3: CATSRDRAGLNTEAFF. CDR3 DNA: TGTGCCACCAGCAGAGATCGGGCGGGATTGAACACTGAAGCTTTCTTT.

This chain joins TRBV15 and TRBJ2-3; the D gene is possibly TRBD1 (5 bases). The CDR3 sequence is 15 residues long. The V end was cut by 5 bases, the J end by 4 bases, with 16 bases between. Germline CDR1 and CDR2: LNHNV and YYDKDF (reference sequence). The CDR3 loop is CATSGAGALSDTQYF. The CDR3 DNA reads TGTGCCACCAGCGGGGCAGGTGCCTTATCAGATACGCAGTATTTT.

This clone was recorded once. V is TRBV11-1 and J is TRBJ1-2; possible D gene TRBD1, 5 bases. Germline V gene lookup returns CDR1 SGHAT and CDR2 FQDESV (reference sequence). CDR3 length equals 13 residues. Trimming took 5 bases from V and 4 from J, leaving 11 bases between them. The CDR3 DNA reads TGTGCCAGCAGCCGCCGTGGGGGCTATGGCTACACCTTC. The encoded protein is CASSRRGGYGYTF. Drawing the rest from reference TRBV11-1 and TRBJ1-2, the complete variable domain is EAEVAQSPRYKITEKSQAVAFWCDPISGHATLYWYRQILGQGPELLVQFQDESVVDDSQLPKDRFSAERLKGVDSTLKIQPAELGDSAMYLCASSRRGGYGYTFGSGTRLTVV.

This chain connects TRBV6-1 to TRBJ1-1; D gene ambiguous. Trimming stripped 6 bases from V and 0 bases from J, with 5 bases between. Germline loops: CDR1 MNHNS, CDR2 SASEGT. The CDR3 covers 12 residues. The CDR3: CASRDVNTEAFF. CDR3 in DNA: TGTGCCAGCAGGGATGTGAACACTGAAGCTTTCTTT.

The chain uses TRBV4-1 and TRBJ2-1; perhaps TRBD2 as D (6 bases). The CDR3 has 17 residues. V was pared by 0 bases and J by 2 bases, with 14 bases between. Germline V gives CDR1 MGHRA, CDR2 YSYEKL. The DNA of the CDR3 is TGCGCCAGCAGCCAAGAATGGGCTAGCGCTGCCTACAATGAGCAGTTCTTC. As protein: CASSQEWASAAYNEQFF.

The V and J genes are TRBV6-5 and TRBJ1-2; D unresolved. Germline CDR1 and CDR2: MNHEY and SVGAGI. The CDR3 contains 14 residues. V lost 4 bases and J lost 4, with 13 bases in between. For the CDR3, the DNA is TGTGCCAGCAGTTCGGTGGGAGGGAGCTATGGCTACACCTTC. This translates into CASSSVGGSYGYTF.

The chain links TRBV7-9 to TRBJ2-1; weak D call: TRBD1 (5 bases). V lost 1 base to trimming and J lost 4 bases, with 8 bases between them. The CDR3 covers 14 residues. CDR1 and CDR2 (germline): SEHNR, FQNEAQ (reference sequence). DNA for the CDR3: TGTGCCAGCAGCTTAGGCGACAGATACAATGAGCAGTTCTTC. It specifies CASSLGDRYNEQFF.

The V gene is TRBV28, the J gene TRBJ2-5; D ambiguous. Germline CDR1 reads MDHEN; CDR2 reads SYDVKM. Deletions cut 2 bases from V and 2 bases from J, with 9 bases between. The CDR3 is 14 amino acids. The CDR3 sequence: CASSLRASQETQYF. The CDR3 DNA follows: TGTGCCAGCAGTTTACGGGCGAGTCAAGAGACCCAGTACTTC.

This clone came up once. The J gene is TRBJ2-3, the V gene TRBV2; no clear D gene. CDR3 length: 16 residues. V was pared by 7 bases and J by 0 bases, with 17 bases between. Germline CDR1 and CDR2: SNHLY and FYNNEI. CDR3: CASMSTGSSSTDTQYF. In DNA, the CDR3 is TGTGCCAGCATGTCGACTGGGTCATCTAGCACAGATACGCAGTATTTT.

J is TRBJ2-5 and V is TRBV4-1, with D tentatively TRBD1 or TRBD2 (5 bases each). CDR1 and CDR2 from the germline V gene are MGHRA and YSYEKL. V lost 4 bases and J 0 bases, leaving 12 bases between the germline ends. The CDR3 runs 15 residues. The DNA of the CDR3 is TGCGCCAGCAGCCGGTACCCGGGACACCAAGAGACCCAGTACTTC. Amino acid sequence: CASSRYPGHQETQYF.